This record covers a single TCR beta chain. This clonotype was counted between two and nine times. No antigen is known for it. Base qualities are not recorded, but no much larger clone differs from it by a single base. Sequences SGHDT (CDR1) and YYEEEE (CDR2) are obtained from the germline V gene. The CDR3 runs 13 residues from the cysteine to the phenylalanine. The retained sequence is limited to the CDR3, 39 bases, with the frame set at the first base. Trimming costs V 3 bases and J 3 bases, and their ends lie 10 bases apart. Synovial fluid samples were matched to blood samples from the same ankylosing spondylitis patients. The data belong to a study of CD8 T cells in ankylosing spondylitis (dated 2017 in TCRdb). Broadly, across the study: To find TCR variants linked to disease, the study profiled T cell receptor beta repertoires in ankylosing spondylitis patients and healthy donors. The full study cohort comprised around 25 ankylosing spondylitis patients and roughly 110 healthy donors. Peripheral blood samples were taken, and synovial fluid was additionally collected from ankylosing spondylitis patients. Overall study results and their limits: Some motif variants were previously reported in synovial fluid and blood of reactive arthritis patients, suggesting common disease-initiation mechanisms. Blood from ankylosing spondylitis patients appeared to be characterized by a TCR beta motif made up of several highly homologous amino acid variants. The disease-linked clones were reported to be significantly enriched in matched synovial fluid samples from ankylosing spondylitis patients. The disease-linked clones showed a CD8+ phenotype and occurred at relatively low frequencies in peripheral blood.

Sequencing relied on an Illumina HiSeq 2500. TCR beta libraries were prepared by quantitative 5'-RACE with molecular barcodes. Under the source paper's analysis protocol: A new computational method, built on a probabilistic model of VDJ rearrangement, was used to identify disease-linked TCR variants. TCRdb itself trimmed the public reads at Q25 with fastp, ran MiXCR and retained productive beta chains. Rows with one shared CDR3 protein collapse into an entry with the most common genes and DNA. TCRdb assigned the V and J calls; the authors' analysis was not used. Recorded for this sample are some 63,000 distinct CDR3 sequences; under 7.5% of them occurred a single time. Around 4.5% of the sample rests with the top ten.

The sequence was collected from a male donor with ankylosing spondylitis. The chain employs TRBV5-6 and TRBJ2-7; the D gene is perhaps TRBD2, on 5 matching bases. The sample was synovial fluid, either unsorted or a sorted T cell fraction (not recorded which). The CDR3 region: CASSSDGVYEQYF. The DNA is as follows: TGTGCCAGCAGCTCGGACGGGGTCTACGAGCAGTACTTC.